The 28 T cell receptor beta chains below were found in one sample sequenced in a study of CD8+CD57+ T cells in acquired aplastic anemia. Those patients picked for sequencing had displayed CD8+CD57+ cell expansion on flow cytometry. The template for TCR beta VDJ and CDR3 sequence profiling was genomic DNA. TCRdb independently ran MiXCR on the reads; one entry per CDR3 protein. The table has around 200,000 distinct CDR3 sequences, under 55% seen once. Specimen: sorted CD4+, CD8+, or CD8+CD57+ T cells (not recorded which) from PBMCs. These receptor sequences come from a human donor with aplastic anemia.

Worth noting for this clonotype: At one boundary the junction diverges from the germline segment, which might be a read error. The chain is built from TRBV20-1 and TRBJ2-5, with TRBD2 matching over 13 bases. Germline lookup yields CDR1 DFQATT and CDR2 SNEGSKA (reference sequence). There are 15 residues in the CDR3. CDR3 residues: CSATGLAGEVETQHF. As DNA, the CDR3 is TGCAGTGCTACCGGACTAGCGGGAGAGGTAGAGACCCAGCACTTC.

The chain combines TRBV2 with TRBJ1-1, with D maybe TRBD1 (5 bases). This CDR3 is built from 15 residues. Deletions cut 6 bases from V and 1 base from J, with 15 bases between. Germline loops: CDR1 SNHLY, CDR2 FYNNEI. CDR3 amino acids: CASRTMGRTNTEAFF. The CDR3, as DNA: TGTGCCAGCAGAACGATGGGACGGACGAACACTGAAGCTTTCTTT.

This clonotype has a count of ten or more. The rearrangement uses TRBV27 and TRBJ2-7; 8 nucleotides match TRBD1. The CDR3 consists of 14 residues. The germline CDR1 and CDR2 sequences are MNHEY and SMNVEV (reference sequence). The junction had 3 bases not matched to a gene; V was cut back by 3 bases and J by 2 bases. CDR3 sequence reads: CASSLYRGAYEQYF. The CDR3 DNA reads TGTGCCAGCAGTTTGTACAGGGGGGCCTACGAGCAGTACTTC.

CDR3 bases: TGTGCCAGTAGTATAGCCTCCGGGCCCGGGGAGCTGTTTTTT. Translated: CASSIASGPGELFF. This sequence joins TRBV19 and TRBJ2-2; unclear D gene. CDR3 length equals 14 residues. Germline V gene lookup returns CDR1 LNHDA and CDR2 SQIVND (reference sequence). The V end lost 1 base, the J end lost 6 bases, and 9 bases lay between the germline ends.

This sequence joins TRBV19 and TRBJ2-3; D uncertain. The CDR3 consists of 14 residues. Germline V gene data show CDR1 as LNHDA and CDR2 as SQIVND (reference sequence). Trimming left V 7 bases short and J 1 base short, with 12 bases between. The CDR3: CASTKGRGTDTQYF. CDR3 bases: TGTGCCAGTACCAAGGGAAGGGGCACAGATACGCAGTATTTT.

CDR3 nucleotides: TGTGCCAGCACCACTACCCGAAGCTCCTACAATGAGCAGTTCTTC. It specifies CASTTTRSSYNEQFF. The J gene is TRBJ2-1, the V gene TRBV25-1; D not resolved. V was cut by 7 bases and J by 0 bases, with 13 bases left in between. Germline CDR1 MGHDK, CDR2 SYGVNS. This CDR3 spans 15 amino acids.

The rearrangement joins TRBV11-1 to TRBJ2-7; TRBD2 matches at 15 bases. The CDR3 runs to 16 residues. The trim removed 4 bases at V and 7 bases at J, leaving 8 bases unmatched. Looked up from germline, CDR1 is SGHAT and CDR2 is FQDESV (reference sequence). The CDR3 nucleotides read TGTGCCAGCAGCTCGGTCAGGACTAGCGGGGGGGGTGAGCAGTACTTC. As protein: CASSSVRTSGGGEQYF. Full variable domain (remainder filled in from reference TRBV11-1 and TRBJ2-7): EAEVAQSPRYKITEKSQAVAFWCDPISGHATLYWYRQILGQGPELLVQFQDESVVDDSQLPKDRFSAERLKGVDSTLKIQPAELGDSAMYLCASSSVRTSGGGEQYFGPGTRLTVT.

V and J are TRBV3-1 and TRBJ2-6, with a weak D call TRBD1 (6 bases). CDR1 is LGHDT and CDR2 is YNNKEL in the germline V gene (reference sequence). The CDR3 is made up of 15 amino acids. V was shortened by 4 bases and J by 0 bases, with 7 bases between the two germline ends. The CDR3 DNA follows: TGTGCCAGCAGCCCCAGGGGCTCTGGGGCCAACGTCCTGACTTTC. Protein product: CASSPRGSGANVLTF.

The chain joins TRBV10-3 to TRBJ2-1, with 7 bases matching TRBD2. Germline-derived CDR1 and CDR2 are ENHRY and SYGVKD. Losses at the gene ends were 4 bases for V and 9 bases for J; bases not matched to a gene: 15. The CDR3 has 16 amino acids. The CDR3 DNA reads as TGTGCCATCAGTGGGGGGGGATTAGCTCGTTTAGGTGAGCAGTTCTTC. Translated: CAISGGGLARLGEQFF.

V usage is TRBV19 and J usage is TRBJ2-1, with TRBD2 identical over 9 bases. V trimming: 7 bases; J trimming: 7 bases; junction bases outside the gene matches: 11. This CDR3 spans 15 amino acids. Germline V CDR1 and CDR2: LNHDA, SQIVND (reference sequence). CDR3 coding DNA: TGTGCCAGTACCCCCAGCGCGGGAGGGTGGAATGAGCAGTTCTTC. This sequence encodes CASTPSAGGWNEQFF.

Concerning this clonotype: A much larger clonotype is one base distant, so this may be a read error. This chain connects TRBV10-3 to TRBJ1-2, with D possibly matching TRBD1 (5 bases). The CDR3 is 14 amino acids. The V gene lost 5 bases and the J gene lost 6 bases, with 16 bases spanning the gap. Germline V gene lookup returns CDR1 ENHRY and CDR2 SYGVKD. The CDR3, as DNA: TGTGCCATCAGTTCCCCCGGGACGGACAATGGCTACACCTTC. Translation: CAISSPGTDNGYTF.

The V gene is TRBV5-1, the J gene TRBJ1-1; 7 positions match TRBD1. CDR3 length: 13 residues. Germline CDR1 is SGHRS and CDR2 is YFSETQ. V was clipped by 5 bases and J by 0 bases; unmatched bases: 1. As DNA, the CDR3 is TGCGCCAGCAGGACAGGGATGAACACTGAAGCTTTCTTT. It encodes CASRTGMNTEAFF.

The chain carries TRBV2 and TRBJ1-1; 9 bases match TRBD1. The CDR3 runs 15 residues. Germline V gives CDR1 SNHLY, CDR2 FYNNEI. The CDR3 DNA reads TGTGCTAGTGGTTTACAGGGGGCCGTGGGCACTGAAGCTTTCTTT. This translates into CASGLQGAVGTEAFF. Complete variable domain (other parts from reference TRBV2 and TRBJ1-1): EPEVTQTPSHQVTQMGQEVILRCVPISNHLYFYWYRQILGQKVEFLVSFYNNEISEKSEIFDDQFSVERPDGSNFTLKIRSTKLEDSAMYFCASGLQGAVGTEAFFGQGTRLTVV.

This clonotype was counted between two and nine times. V gene TRBV6-5 combines with J gene TRBJ1-1; maybe TRBD1 (6 bases). With 3 bases removed from V and 0 bases from J, the gap between germline ends came to 11 bases. The germline CDR1 and CDR2 sequences are MNHEY and SVGAGI. The CDR3 runs 15 residues. The CDR3: CASSYQAGVNTEAFF. Here the CDR3 DNA reads TGTGCCAGCAGTTATCAGGCAGGGGTGAACACTGAAGCTTTCTTT.

This chain connects TRBV10-3 to TRBJ2-7, with D unclear. The CDR3 length is 12 residues. The V gene lost 2 bases and the J gene lost 4 bases, with 6 bases spanning the gap. CDR1 and CDR2 (germline): ENHRY, SYGVKD. CDR3 residues: CAISEAIYEQYF. The DNA for the CDR3 is TGTGCCATCAGTGAGGCTATTTACGAGCAGTACTTC.

The chain couples TRBV28 to TRBJ1-5; D gene uncertain. Germline V gene data show CDR1 as MDHEN and CDR2 as SYDVKM. Deletions cut 1 base from V and 1 base from J, with 8 bases between. This CDR3 is 15 amino acids long. This CDR3 reads CASSLYTASNQPQHF. The CDR3 DNA follows: TGTGCCAGCAGTTTATACACAGCGAGCAATCAGCCCCAGCATTTT.

This clonotype occurred many times. The V gene is TRBV9, the J gene TRBJ2-1; the D is unclear. Trimming shortened V by 3 bases and J by 4 bases, and 17 bases separated the two germline ends. The CDR3 runs 16 residues. CDR1 is SGDLS and CDR2 is YYNGEE in the germline V gene. The CDR3 reads CASSAALANLYNEQFF. The CDR3 DNA reads TGTGCCAGCAGCGCTGCTCTGGCCAACCTTTACAATGAGCAGTTCTTC.

This CDR3 reads CATPGLAGRGADTQYF. For the CDR3, the DNA is TGTGCCACCCCGGGACTAGCGGGCAGGGGCGCAGATACGCAGTATTTT. The chain joins TRBV24-1 to TRBJ2-3, with 12 bases fitting TRBD2. With 9 bases clipped from V and 4 bases from J, the junction kept 10 bases outside the gene matches. The CDR3 length is 16 residues. CDR1 and CDR2 from the germline V gene are KGHDR and SFDVKD.

V usage is TRBV3-1 and J usage is TRBJ1-6; no firm D call. V was cut by 4 bases and J by 14 bases, with 21 bases left in between. Germline loops: CDR1 LGHDT, CDR2 YNNKEL (reference sequence). The CDR3 covers 15 residues. The chain's CDR3 is CASSLLSKGPRTLHF. CDR3 bases: TGTGCCAGCAGCCTACTATCAAAGGGCCCGCGCACCCTCCACTTT. The full variable domain, rest sourced from reference TRBV3-1 and TRBJ1-6, is DTAVSQTPKYLVTQMGNDKSIKCEQNLGHDTMYWYKQDSKKFLKIMFSYNNKELIINETVPNRFSPKSPDKAHLNLHINSLELGDSAVYFCASSLLSKGPRTLHFGNGTRLTVT.

As concerns this clonotype: Given a much more abundant clone one base away, this may be a read error. The J gene is TRBJ2-1, the V gene TRBV13; D may be TRBD2 (5 bases). Germline-derived CDR1 and CDR2 are PRHDT and FYEKMQ (reference sequence). The CDR3 runs to 13 residues. The CDR3: CASSLRGYNDQFF. In nucleotides, the CDR3 is TGTGCCAGCAGCTTAAGAGGGTACAATGATCAGTTCTTC.

The rearrangement uses TRBV25-1 and TRBJ1-6, with 9 bases aligning to TRBD1. Trimming at V came to 9 bases and at J to 7 bases, leaving 7 bases not matched to a gene. The CDR3 has 14 amino acids. Germline V gives CDR1 MGHDK, CDR2 SYGVNS. Here the CDR3 reads CASAGTGMNSPLHF. The CDR3, as DNA: TGTGCCAGTGCCGGGACAGGGATGAATTCACCCCTCCACTTT.

This clonotype was recorded many times. The chain combines TRBV3-1 with TRBJ2-7, with D unresolved. This CDR3 is built from 14 residues. V lost 5 bases to trimming and J lost 1 base, with 12 bases between them. Germline V lookup: CDR1 LGHDT, CDR2 YNNKEL (reference sequence). The CDR3 DNA sequence: TGTGCCAGCAGCTCCTTTTTAAGGTCCTACGAGCAGTACTTC. Its translation: CASSSFLRSYEQYF.

This clonotype was picked up a small number of times. The chain links TRBV24-1 to TRBJ1-2; D unclear. The CDR3 totals 14 residues. Germline V gene data show CDR1 as KGHDR and CDR2 as SFDVKD. V shed 4 bases and J shed 4 bases, with 12 bases lying between them. CDR3 protein: CATSDPGRSYGYTF. CDR3 nucleotides: TGTGCCACCAGTGACCCCGGACGGAGCTATGGCTACACCTTC.

In DNA form, the CDR3 reads TGTGCCAGCAGTGAAGCCGACGCATTAAGCTCCTATAATTCACCCCTCCACTTT. This codes for CASSEADALSSYNSPLHF. The chain couples TRBV2 to TRBJ1-6, with unresolved D. Germline CDR1 SNHLY, CDR2 FYNNEI. Trimming left V 0 bases short and J 0 bases short, with 12 bases between. There are 18 residues in the CDR3.

In regard to this clonotype: It is likely a read error, because the conserved phenylalanine at the end of the CDR3 is missing. V is TRBV18 and J is TRBJ2-7; tentatively, D is TRBD1 or TRBD2 (5 bases each). Germline lookup yields CDR1 KGHSH and CDR2 LQKENI. Trimming removed 2 bases at V and 3 bases at J, with 5 bases between. CDR3 size: 12 residues. The CDR3 region is CASSPGGYEQYL. The CDR3 nucleotides are TGTGCCAGCTCACCAGGGGGCTACGAGCAGTACCTC.

This chain's CDR3 is CAISEPGQSFYNEQFF. The DNA for the CDR3 is TGTGCCATCAGTGAGCCGGGACAGTCTTTTTACAATGAGCAGTTCTTC. The chain has TRBV10-3 and TRBJ2-1, with TRBD1 matching over 7 bases. The CDR3 loop spans 16 amino acids. The V segment lost 2 bases and the J segment 4 bases; nucleotides outside the gene matches: 8. Per germline, CDR1 ENHRY and CDR2 SYGVKD.

The chain is built from TRBV20-1 and TRBJ2-3; 8 bases line up with TRBD2. Germline CDR1 is DFQATT and CDR2 is SNEGSKA (reference sequence). With 3 bases clipped from V and 3 bases from J, the junction kept 8 bases outside the gene matches. CDR3 length: 15 amino acids. The CDR3: CSASERAGETDTQYF. DNA for the CDR3: TGCAGTGCTAGCGAACGAGCGGGAGAAACAGATACGCAGTATTTT.

J is TRBJ2-3 and V is TRBV19; 9 bases line up with TRBD2. V was pared by 6 bases and J by 3 bases, with 4 bases of the junction left unmatched. CDR1 and CDR2 from the germline V gene are LNHDA and SQIVND (reference sequence). There are 14 residues in the CDR3. The DNA for the CDR3 is TGTGCCAGTAGCAATAGCGGGAGAACAGATACGCAGTATTTT. It encodes CASSNSGRTDTQYF.